The entry that follows covers one T cell receptor (beta chain) sequence. Its antigen is as yet unknown. Researchers ran the PCR with 60 Vbeta and 13 Jbeta primers. Authors' analysis steps: Later analysis identified roughly 82 million unique TCR beta chains, around 10 million shared. Clones were read by immunoSEQ multiplex PCR, and TCRdb kept only the in-frame ones, dropping some. For V, J and clone size, that table is used; D and trimming come from the DNA. The top ten hold around 1.5% of the sample, which has some 80,000 clones, 60% to 85% seen once. All the people who gave samples were healthy bone marrow donors. The germline gives CDR1 MDHEN, CDR2 SYDVKM. The V end lost 5 bases, the J end lost 3 bases, and 7 bases lay between the germline ends. The CDR3 has 12 amino acids. The sample belongs to a study of cytomegalovirus exposure and HLA in healthy donors. Points from the study as a whole: The authors later linked a missense DCLRE1C variant to TCR beta V- and J-gene trimming. By HLA locus, TCR association rates varied in a later analysis, with DRB1 showing the most and HLA-C the fewest.

Source material: PBMCs. J is TRBJ1-1 and V is TRBV28; D gene ambiguous. The clonotype was recovered from a man aged 35 to 55 in good health and CMV-seronegative. The CDR3, as DNA: TGTGCCAGCAGTACGAGAGACACTGAAGCTTTCTTT. It encodes CASSTRDTEAFF.